The clone carrying this T cell receptor beta chain came up once. This specimen belongs to a study of blood T cell repertoires in COVID-19. Looking at the study overall: Spain, Italy and the United States supplied samples that represented acute and convalescent COVID-19. T cells, B-cell-depleted T cells, or PBMCs supplied cDNA or gDNA.

In the original analysis: By means of reference gene primer amplification, nucleated cell counts were estimated. Sequenced by immunoSEQ multiplex PCR; TCRdb stores in-frame clones only, minus some. Clone size and the V and J calls come from that table; the DNA yielded D and trimming. Of roughly 100,000 clones detected, around 87% appear once; the ten largest clones hold under 3%. Germline CDR1 reads SEHNR; CDR2 reads FQNEAQ (reference sequence). V was clipped by 0 bases and J by 7 bases, with 7 bases between them. The CDR3 spans 14 residues. Sequencing used peripheral blood. The clonotype was recovered from a man in his fifties with active or convalescent COVID-19. This chain uses TRBV7-9 with TRBJ1-6, with a tentative D call TRBD1 (6 bases). CDR3 sequence reads: CASSLATGNSPLHF. The CDR3, as DNA: TGTGCCAGCAGCTTAGCTACAGGGAATTCACCCCTCCACTTT.